This entry describes one T cell receptor beta chain. TCRdb's copy holds only in-frame clones and misses some; the assay was immunoSEQ multiplex PCR. Of 90,000 or so clones in the sample, roughly four fifths are singletons; the top ten hold roughly 0.8%. This CDR3 spans 16 amino acids. V gave up 5 bases and J gave up 8 bases; unmatched junction bases: 9. Germline V gene lookup returns CDR1 SGHTA and CDR2 FQGTGA. This sample is part of a study of radiotherapy plus CTLA-4 blockade in lung cancer. The sample was peripheral blood, taken from a patient treated with radiotherapy plus ipilimumab. The rearrangement links TRBV7-3 to TRBJ2-2; 12 positions match TRBD1. The TCR sequence derives from a human donor with non-small cell lung cancer who had stable disease on radiotherapy plus ipilimumab. The CDR3 sequence is CASSPGGQGANGELFF. The CDR3 nucleotides read TGTGCCAGCAGCCCAGGGGGACAGGGGGCTAATGGGGAGCTGTTTTTT.